This note documents a single TCR beta chain sequence. V was shortened by 1 base and J by 0 bases, with 9 bases between the two germline ends. Germline values: CDR1 SGHTA, CDR2 FQGNSA. There are 15 residues in the CDR3. How the authors handled the data: Amplification with reference gene primers provided the estimates of nucleated cell counts. Assay: immunoSEQ multiplex PCR; the TCRdb copy retains only in-frame clones and omits some. Clonal size and the V and J genes are those of that table, whereas D and trimming came from the DNA. Of approximately 240,000 clones in the sample, over 75% were seen once. This sample was taken from a study of blood T cell repertoires in COVID-19. Study details: Sites across the United States, Italy and Spain contributed samples from acute and convalescent COVID-19. Sources were T cells, B-cell-depleted T cells, or PBMCs; the material itself was cDNA or gDNA.

The V gene is TRBV7-2, the J gene TRBJ1-1, with D possibly TRBD1 on 6 matching bases. The clonotype originates from a middle-aged woman who had recovered from COVID-19. The sample was peripheral blood. The CDR3 sequence: CASSLGGHMNTEAFF. Written as DNA, the CDR3 is TGTGCCAGCAGCTTAGGGGGGCACATGAACACTGAAGCTTTCTTT. Complete variable domain (other parts from reference TRBV7-2 and TRBJ1-1): GAGVSQSPSNKVTEKGKDVELRCDPISGHTALYWYRQSLGQGLEFLIYFQGNSAPDKSGLPSDRFSAERTGGSVSTLTIQRTQQEDSAVYLCASSLGGHMNTEAFFGQGTRLTVV.